This is a list of T cell receptor beta chains from one sample in a study of ipilimumab plus nivolumab after autologous stem cell transplantation. TCRdb keeps only in-frame clones here, not all; method: immunoSEQ multiplex PCR. The repertoire has tens of thousands of clones, around 93% of them found once; the top ten carry roughly 0.87%. The starting material was PBMCs, obtained in a trial of ipilimumab plus nivolumab as post-transplant consolidation. The source of these receptors is a male donor with multiple myeloma. Both conserved end residues are part of each CDR3. Fields, in order: J gene, D gene, clone size, V gene, CDR3 protein, CDR3 DNA. The D gene is left open where the match is weak. Only part of the rows carry a size: once, few, many, or a class if the clone is expanded.

j_call: TRBJ2-1; d_call: TRBD2; clone_size: NA; v_call: TRBV2; cdr3_aa: CASRVLAGGADYNEQFF; cdr3_nt: TGTGCCAGCAGGGTACTAGCGGGGGGGGCCGATTACAATGAGCAGTTCTTC
j_call: TRBJ1-1; d_call: NA; clone_size: NA; v_call: TRBV6-5; cdr3_aa: CASTDTEAFF; cdr3_nt: TGTGCCAGCACCGACACTGAAGCTTTCTTT
j_call: TRBJ1-1; d_call: TRBD1; clone_size: NA; v_call: TRBV18; cdr3_aa: CASSLTADRGRDGNTEAFF; cdr3_nt: TGTGCCAGCTCACTAACCGCGGACAGGGGGCGGGATGGGAACACTGAAGCTTTCTTT
j_call: TRBJ2-7; d_call: NA; clone_size: once; v_call: TRBV7-2; cdr3_aa: CASSVRADEQYF; cdr3_nt: TGTGCCAGCAGCGTGAGGGCGGACGAGCAGTACTTC
j_call: TRBJ1-4; d_call: TRBD1; clone_size: NA; v_call: TRBV4-1; cdr3_aa: CASSQGGQGNEKLFF; cdr3_nt: TGCGCCAGCAGCCAAGGGGGACAGGGGAATGAAAAACTGTTTTTT
j_call: TRBJ1-1; d_call: TRBD1; clone_size: NA; v_call: TRBV6-6; cdr3_aa: CASSLGQLNTEAFF; cdr3_nt: TGTGCCAGCAGTTTGGGACAGCTGAACACTGAAGCTTTCTTT
j_call: TRBJ1-2; d_call: NA; clone_size: few; v_call: TRBV7-2; cdr3_aa: CASSLASGSYGYTF; cdr3_nt: TGTGCCAGCAGCTTAGCCTCGGGCTCCTATGGCTACACCTTC
j_call: TRBJ2-7; d_call: NA; clone_size: NA; v_call: TRBV30; cdr3_aa: CAWNMGGEQYF; cdr3_nt: TGTGCCTGGAATATGGGGGGCGAGCAGTACTTC
j_call: TRBJ2-5; d_call: NA; clone_size: NA; v_call: TRBV16; cdr3_aa: CASSQLGGVYETQYF; cdr3_nt: TGTGCCAGCAGCCAACTTGGGGGAGTATATGAGACCCAGTACTTC
j_call: TRBJ2-7; d_call: TRBD2; clone_size: NA; v_call: TRBV18; cdr3_aa: CASSRGLAGPTYEQYF; cdr3_nt: TGTGCCAGCTCGCGCGGACTAGCGGGTCCAACCTACGAGCAGTACTTC
j_call: TRBJ2-1; d_call: TRBD2; clone_size: NA; v_call: TRBV13; cdr3_aa: CASSLGGLAGGYNEQFF; cdr3_nt: TGTGCCAGCAGCTTAGGGGGGCTAGCGGGAGGGTACAATGAGCAGTTCTTC
j_call: TRBJ1-2; d_call: NA; clone_size: NA; v_call: TRBV5-4; cdr3_aa: CASSLKSQNYGYTF; cdr3_nt: TGTGCCAGCAGCTTGAAGAGTCAGAACTATGGCTACACCTTC
j_call: TRBJ2-1; d_call: NA; clone_size: NA; v_call: TRBV19; cdr3_aa: CASTLGGFNEQFF; cdr3_nt: TGTGCCTCAACCCTCGGGGGATTCAATGAGCAGTTCTTC
j_call: TRBJ1-2; d_call: NA; clone_size: NA; v_call: TRBV19; cdr3_aa: CASSPGPIYGYTF; cdr3_nt: TGTGCCAGTAGTCCAGGTCCTATCTATGGCTACACCTTC
j_call: TRBJ2-3; d_call: TRBD2; clone_size: once; v_call: TRBV9; cdr3_aa: CASSEYGTSGVDTQYF; cdr3_nt: TGTGCCAGCAGCGAATACGGGACTAGCGGGGTAGATACGCAGTATTTT
j_call: TRBJ1-2; d_call: TRBD1; clone_size: NA; v_call: TRBV19; cdr3_aa: CASSTPQGAYGYTF; cdr3_nt: TGTGCCAGTAGTACCCCCCAGGGGGCGTATGGCTACACCTTC
j_call: TRBJ2-1; d_call: NA; clone_size: NA; v_call: TRBV12-5; cdr3_aa: CASGLGGDSSYNEQFF; cdr3_nt: TGTGCTAGTGGTTTGGGGGGGGACAGTTCCTACAATGAGCAGTTCTTC
j_call: TRBJ2-2; d_call: TRBD2; clone_size: NA; v_call: TRBV11-2; cdr3_aa: CASSPRTSGNTGELFF; cdr3_nt: TGTGCCAGCAGCCCCCGGACTAGCGGGAACACCGGGGAGCTGTTTTTT
j_call: TRBJ1-3; d_call: NA; clone_size: NA; v_call: TRBV7-2; cdr3_aa: CASSLAIGPGNTIYF; cdr3_nt: TGTGCCAGCAGCTTAGCGATCGGTCCGGGAAACACCATATATTTT
j_call: TRBJ1-2; d_call: NA; clone_size: NA; v_call: TRBV6-4; cdr3_aa: CASSDDSGRGYTF; cdr3_nt: TGTGCCAGCAGTGACGACTCCGGCAGAGGCTACACCTTC
j_call: TRBJ1-1; d_call: NA; clone_size: NA; v_call: TRBV5-6; cdr3_aa: CASSLGGSTEAFF; cdr3_nt: TGTGCCAGCAGCTTGGGGGGTTCAACTGAAGCTTTCTTT
j_call: TRBJ2-3; d_call: TRBD2; clone_size: NA; v_call: TRBV7-9; cdr3_aa: CASSPWTSGSGDTQYF; cdr3_nt: TGTGCCAGCAGCCCCTGGACTAGCGGGAGCGGGGATACGCAGTATTTT
j_call: TRBJ1-3; d_call: NA; clone_size: NA; v_call: TRBV7-2; cdr3_aa: CASSLEQGSGNTIYF; cdr3_nt: TGTGCCAGCAGCTTAGAGCAGGGCTCTGGAAACACCATATATTTT
j_call: TRBJ2-1; d_call: NA; clone_size: NA; v_call: TRBV27; cdr3_aa: CASSLFPGSEQFF; cdr3_nt: TGTGCCAGCAGTTTATTTCCAGGGTCTGAGCAGTTCTTC
j_call: TRBJ1-3; d_call: NA; clone_size: NA; v_call: TRBV27; cdr3_aa: CASSPRGISGNTIYF; cdr3_nt: TGTGCCAGCTCCCCCCGGGGGATCTCTGGAAACACCATATATTTT
j_call: TRBJ2-7; d_call: NA; clone_size: once; v_call: TRBV27; cdr3_aa: CASSYSGGLTYEQYF; cdr3_nt: TGTGCCAGCAGTTACTCGGGGGGCCTGACCTACGAGCAGTACTTC
j_call: TRBJ1-4; d_call: TRBD1; clone_size: NA; v_call: TRBV19; cdr3_aa: CASRVRQGANEKLFF; cdr3_nt: TGTGCCAGTAGGGTTCGACAGGGGGCTAATGAAAAACTGTTTTTT
j_call: TRBJ2-3; d_call: NA; clone_size: NA; v_call: TRBV9; cdr3_aa: CASSVSGLSTDTQYF; cdr3_nt: TGTGCCAGCAGCGTATCGGGTCTCTCCACAGATACGCAGTATTTT
j_call: TRBJ2-1; d_call: NA; clone_size: once; v_call: TRBV2; cdr3_aa: CASRRGPGTNYNEQFF; cdr3_nt: TGTGCCAGCAGGAGGGGGCCCGGGACTAACTACAATGAGCAGTTCTTC
j_call: TRBJ1-2; d_call: NA; clone_size: NA; v_call: TRBV28; cdr3_aa: CASSSGYTNYGYTF; cdr3_nt: TGTGCCAGCAGTTCGGGATACACTAACTATGGCTACACCTTC
j_call: TRBJ1-1; d_call: NA; clone_size: NA; v_call: TRBV29-1; cdr3_aa: CSGLDSLTEAFF; cdr3_nt: TGCAGCGGCTTAGACAGTCTCACTGAAGCTTTCTTT
j_call: TRBJ1-6; d_call: NA; clone_size: NA; v_call: TRBV7-6; cdr3_aa: CASSSRDVYNSPLHF; cdr3_nt: TGTGCCAGCAGCTCGCGGGACGTTTATAATTCACCCCTCCACTTT
j_call: TRBJ1-1; d_call: TRBD1; clone_size: NA; v_call: TRBV6-1; cdr3_aa: CASTGQGLDEAFF; cdr3_nt: TGTGCCAGCACCGGACAGGGACTTGATGAAGCTTTCTTT
j_call: TRBJ2-3; d_call: TRBD2; clone_size: NA; v_call: TRBV19; cdr3_aa: CASSIAGGHTDTQYF; cdr3_nt: TGTGCCAGTAGTATAGCGGGGGGGCACACAGATACGCAGTATTTT
j_call: TRBJ1-2; d_call: NA; clone_size: NA; v_call: TRBV28; cdr3_aa: CASSMAPYRARYGYTF; cdr3_nt: TGTGCCAGCAGTATGGCCCCTTACAGGGCTCGGTATGGCTACACCTTC
j_call: TRBJ1-1; d_call: NA; clone_size: NA; v_call: TRBV7-2; cdr3_aa: CASSPTVNTEAFF; cdr3_nt: TGTGCCAGCAGCCCGACGGTGAACACTGAAGCTTTCTTT
j_call: TRBJ1-5; d_call: NA; clone_size: NA; v_call: TRBV19; cdr3_aa: CASSISGRNQPQHF; cdr3_nt: TGTGCCAGTAGTATTTCAGGGAGGAATCAGCCCCAGCATTTT
j_call: TRBJ2-7; d_call: TRBD1; clone_size: NA; v_call: TRBV7-6; cdr3_aa: CASSAGTESYEQYF; cdr3_nt: TGTGCCAGCAGCGCCGGGACAGAGTCTTACGAGCAGTACTTC
j_call: TRBJ2-5; d_call: TRBD2; clone_size: NA; v_call: TRBV30; cdr3_aa: CAWSPSTSGGARETQYF; cdr3_nt: TGTGCCTGGAGTCCTTCAACTAGCGGGGGGGCCCGGGAGACCCAGTACTTC
j_call: TRBJ2-1; d_call: NA; clone_size: NA; v_call: TRBV23-1; cdr3_aa: CASSPGEQFF; cdr3_nt: TGCGCCAGCAGTCCAGGTGAGCAGTTCTTC
j_call: TRBJ1-5; d_call: NA; clone_size: NA; v_call: TRBV2; cdr3_aa: CASTGRDNQPQHF; cdr3_nt: TGTGCCAGCACGGGCAGGGACAATCAGCCCCAGCATTTT
j_call: TRBJ2-7; d_call: NA; clone_size: NA; v_call: TRBV2; cdr3_aa: CASRPQGGYEQYF; cdr3_nt: TGTGCCAGCAGACCACAGGGGGGGTACGAGCAGTACTTC
j_call: TRBJ2-5; d_call: NA; clone_size: NA; v_call: TRBV5-1; cdr3_aa: CASSIGGLTYQETQYF; cdr3_nt: TGCGCCAGCAGCATAGGAGGGCTGACGTACCAAGAGACCCAGTACTTC
j_call: TRBJ2-1; d_call: TRBD1; clone_size: NA; v_call: TRBV18; cdr3_aa: CASSPRSQGAYNEQFF; cdr3_nt: TGTGCCAGCTCACCACGATCACAGGGGGCTTACAATGAGCAGTTCTTC
j_call: TRBJ2-3; d_call: TRBD2; clone_size: NA; v_call: TRBV14; cdr3_aa: CASSQRGVRLDTQYF; cdr3_nt: TGTGCCAGCAGCCAACGGGGGGTCCGCCTAGATACGCAGTATTTT
j_call: TRBJ1-2; d_call: NA; clone_size: NA; v_call: TRBV7-2; cdr3_aa: CASSLGGERTVSGYTF; cdr3_nt: TGTGCCAGCAGCTTAGGCGGGGAGAGGACTGTGAGTGGCTACACCTTC
j_call: TRBJ2-1; d_call: NA; clone_size: NA; v_call: TRBV7-6; cdr3_aa: CASSFQPYNEQFF; cdr3_nt: TGTGCCAGCAGCTTCCAACCGTACAATGAGCAGTTCTTC
j_call: TRBJ2-7; d_call: NA; clone_size: NA; v_call: TRBV11-2; cdr3_aa: CASSGPGSPSYEQYF; cdr3_nt: TGTGCCAGCAGCGGGCCGGGCTCTCCTTCCTACGAGCAGTACTTC
j_call: TRBJ1-5; d_call: NA; clone_size: NA; v_call: TRBV18; cdr3_aa: CASSPDRNQPQHF; cdr3_nt: TGTGCCAGCTCACCGGACCGGAATCAGCCCCAGCATTTT
j_call: TRBJ2-1; d_call: TRBD1; clone_size: NA; v_call: TRBV6-5; cdr3_aa: CASRATGAAYNEQFF; cdr3_nt: TGTGCCAGCAGAGCGACAGGGGCCGCCTACAATGAGCAGTTCTTC
j_call: TRBJ2-1; d_call: NA; clone_size: NA; v_call: TRBV7-2; cdr3_aa: CASSDRGGPLYEQFF; cdr3_nt: TGTGCCAGCAGCGATCGCGGGGGCCCTCTGTATGAGCAGTTCTTC
j_call: TRBJ1-6; d_call: NA; clone_size: NA; v_call: TRBV10-3; cdr3_aa: CAISGLRADSPLHF; cdr3_nt: TGTGCCATCAGTGGGCTTAGGGCCGATTCACCCCTCCACTTT
j_call: TRBJ2-1; d_call: NA; clone_size: NA; v_call: TRBV10-3; cdr3_aa: CAILGGSSYNEQFF; cdr3_nt: TGTGCCATCTTAGGGGGGAGCTCCTACAATGAGCAGTTCTTC
j_call: TRBJ2-7; d_call: NA; clone_size: once; v_call: TRBV7-2; cdr3_aa: CASSLVDEQYF; cdr3_nt: TGTGCCAGCAGCTTAGTGGACGAGCAGTACTTC
j_call: TRBJ2-7; d_call: NA; clone_size: NA; v_call: TRBV5-4; cdr3_aa: CASSATTRSSYEQYF; cdr3_nt: TGTGCCAGCAGCGCAACTACCCGATCCTCCTACGAGCAGTACTTC
j_call: TRBJ2-5; d_call: NA; clone_size: once; v_call: TRBV6-6; cdr3_aa: CASSPSGQLQETQYF; cdr3_nt: TGTGCCAGCAGCCCATCGGGACAACTTCAAGAGACCCAGTACTTC
j_call: TRBJ1-5; d_call: NA; clone_size: few; v_call: TRBV6-1; cdr3_aa: CASRTLLQPQHF; cdr3_nt: TGTGCCAGCAGGACACTCTTACAGCCCCAGCATTTT
j_call: TRBJ2-2; d_call: NA; clone_size: NA; v_call: TRBV6-5; cdr3_aa: CAGPPGLTTGELFF; cdr3_nt: TGTGCCGGGCCCCCGGGACTTACAACCGGGGAGCTGTTTTTT
j_call: TRBJ2-5; d_call: NA; clone_size: once; v_call: TRBV11-2; cdr3_aa: CASRQPGLGVETQYF; cdr3_nt: TGTGCCAGCAGACAGCCGGGGTTGGGGGTGGAGACCCAGTACTTC